Listed below are T cell receptor beta chains from one sample, sequenced in a study of blood T cell repertoires in COVID-19. Clones were sequenced by immunoSEQ multiplex PCR, and TCRdb holds only the in-frame ones, with some missing. The sample includes roughly 160,000 clones, about 80% seen only once; the top ten take about 11%. Specimen: peripheral blood. Receptors originate from a man in his 70s with active or convalescent COVID-19. CDR3s include the opening cysteine and the closing phenylalanine or tryptophan. Fields, in order: clone size, J gene, D gene, V gene, CDR3 protein, CDR3 DNA. A D gene is named only where the DNA matches it firmly. Clone size is shown for a subset of rows, as once, few, many or a class of expanded clone.

abundance: .; j_gene: TRBJ2-5; d_gene: TRBD1; v_gene: TRBV27; CDR3aa: CASSSGTGFQETQYF; CDR3nt: TGTGCCAGCAGTTCTGGGACAGGGTTCCAAGAGACCCAGTACTTC
abundance: .; j_gene: TRBJ1-6; d_gene: .; v_gene: TRBV18; CDR3aa: CASSPQTSDSPLHF; CDR3nt: TGTGCCAGCTCCCCACAGACATCGGATTCACCCCTCCACTTT
abundance: .; j_gene: TRBJ1-3; d_gene: .; v_gene: TRBV15; CDR3aa: CATSPPPTGGSGNTIYF; CDR3nt: TGTGCCACCAGCCCTCCGCCGACCGGAGGCTCTGGAAACACCATATATTTT
abundance: .; j_gene: TRBJ2-7; d_gene: .; v_gene: TRBV6-2/TRBV6-3; CDR3aa: CASSPIRRQASYHEQYF; CDR3nt: TGTGCCAGCAGTCCAATCCGCAGACAGGCAAGTTACCACGAGCAGTACTTC
abundance: .; j_gene: TRBJ2-2; d_gene: TRBD2; v_gene: TRBV28; CDR3aa: CASGGLAGAGELFF; CDR3nt: TGTGCCAGCGGGGGACTAGCGGGAGCCGGGGAGCTGTTTTTT
abundance: .; j_gene: TRBJ2-7; d_gene: .; v_gene: TRBV5-5; CDR3aa: CASSPQVQGLHEQYF; CDR3nt: TGTGCCAGCAGCCCACAGGTCCAGGGCCTCCACGAGCAGTACTTC
abundance: .; j_gene: TRBJ2-1; d_gene: TRBD2; v_gene: TRBV7-6; CDR3aa: CASNGGGAYNEQFF; CDR3nt: TGTGCCAGCAATGGCGGGGGGGCCTACAATGAGCAGTTCTTC
abundance: once; j_gene: TRBJ1-6; d_gene: .; v_gene: TRBV5-4; CDR3aa: CASSLQGISPLHF; CDR3nt: TGTGCCAGCAGCTTGCAGGGGATTTCACCCCTCCACTTT
abundance: .; j_gene: TRBJ1-1; d_gene: TRBD1; v_gene: TRBV27; CDR3aa: CASSAGIGGGGTEAFF; CDR3nt: TGTGCCAGCAGTGCGGGGATAGGGGGCGGTGGTACTGAAGCTTTCTTT
abundance: .; j_gene: TRBJ2-7; d_gene: TRBD2; v_gene: TRBV27; CDR3aa: CASRYDRGDEQYF; CDR3nt: TGTGCCAGCAGGTATGACCGGGGGGACGAGCAGTACTTC
abundance: .; j_gene: TRBJ1-2; d_gene: .; v_gene: TRBV20-1; CDR3aa: CSADVGYGYTF; CDR3nt: TGCAGTGCTGACGTCGGGTATGGCTACACCTTC
abundance: .; j_gene: TRBJ1-4; d_gene: TRBD1; v_gene: TRBV29-1; CDR3aa: CSVTSRDRGPPGSEKLFF; CDR3nt: TGCAGCGTCACCAGCCGGGACAGGGGTCCCCCCGGCTCTGAAAAACTGTTTTTT
abundance: .; j_gene: TRBJ1-4; d_gene: TRBD1; v_gene: TRBV6-5; CDR3aa: CASSQGAVEKLFF; CDR3nt: TGTGCCTCCTCACAGGGGGCCGTTGAAAAACTGTTTTTT
abundance: .; j_gene: TRBJ1-1; d_gene: .; v_gene: TRBV6-2/TRBV6-3; CDR3aa: CASSTPGSVWPNTEAFF; CDR3nt: TGTGCCAGCAGCACCCCTGGGAGCGTTTGGCCGAACACTGAAGCTTTCTTT
abundance: .; j_gene: TRBJ2-2; d_gene: .; v_gene: TRBV7-6; CDR3aa: CASSPQRKGSTGELFF; CDR3nt: TGTGCCAGCAGCCCCCAGAGAAAGGGGTCCACCGGGGAGCTGTTTTTT
abundance: .; j_gene: TRBJ2-7; d_gene: TRBD1; v_gene: TRBV10-3; CDR3aa: CAISVGQGAREQYF; CDR3nt: TGTGCCATCAGTGTGGGTCAGGGGGCTCGGGAGCAGTACTTC
abundance: few; j_gene: TRBJ2-7; d_gene: TRBD1; v_gene: TRBV5-4; CDR3aa: CASSAPGQGTYEQYF; CDR3nt: TGTGCCAGCAGCGCCCCGGGACAGGGAACCTACGAGCAGTACTTC
abundance: .; j_gene: TRBJ2-1; d_gene: .; v_gene: TRBV12-5; CDR3aa: CASGWETGEQFF; CDR3nt: TGTGCTAGTGGTTGGGAGACTGGCGAGCAGTTCTTC
abundance: .; j_gene: TRBJ1-2; d_gene: .; v_gene: TRBV5-1; CDR3aa: CASSLVPPAGKYGYTF; CDR3nt: TGCGCCAGCAGCTTGGTCCCCCCGGCGGGGAAGTATGGCTACACCTTC
abundance: .; j_gene: TRBJ1-1; d_gene: TRBD1; v_gene: TRBV19; CDR3aa: CASSIRQGGMNTEAFF; CDR3nt: TGTGCCAGTAGTATACGACAGGGGGGGATGAACACTGAAGCTTTCTTT
abundance: .; j_gene: TRBJ2-6; d_gene: .; v_gene: TRBV6-2/TRBV6-3; CDR3aa: CASSPAGFWANVLTF; CDR3nt: TGTGCCAGCAGCCCGGCAGGGTTCTGGGCTAACGTCCTGACTTTC
abundance: .; j_gene: TRBJ1-2; d_gene: .; v_gene: TRBV5-5; CDR3aa: CASSLLGVERGYTF; CDR3nt: TGTGCCAGCAGCTTGTTGGGAGTAGAGAGAGGCTACACCTTC
abundance: .; j_gene: TRBJ2-5; d_gene: TRBD2; v_gene: TRBV6-2/TRBV6-3; CDR3aa: CASSSPTSGRVGETQYF; CDR3nt: TGTGCCAGCAGTTCCCCGACTAGCGGGAGGGTGGGAGAGACCCAGTACTTC
abundance: .; j_gene: TRBJ1-2; d_gene: .; v_gene: TRBV6-2/TRBV6-3; CDR3aa: CASSRSATAYGYTF; CDR3nt: TGTGCCAGCAGCCGCTCCGCGACAGCTTATGGCTACACCTTC
abundance: .; j_gene: TRBJ2-7; d_gene: .; v_gene: TRBV29-1; CDR3aa: CSVLTTPSIEYEQYF; CDR3nt: TGCAGCGTTCTAACGACACCTTCCATTGAATACGAGCAGTACTTC
abundance: .; j_gene: TRBJ2-3; d_gene: .; v_gene: TRBV5-1; CDR3aa: CASSLGISGGGGTDTQYF; CDR3nt: TGCGCCAGCAGCTTGGGCATTAGTGGTGGCGGAGGCACAGATACGCAGTATTTT
abundance: .; j_gene: TRBJ1-1; d_gene: .; v_gene: TRBV29-1; CDR3aa: CSSRRELNTEAFF; CDR3nt: TGCAGCTCACGCAGGGAACTGAACACTGAAGCTTTCTTT
abundance: once; j_gene: TRBJ2-7; d_gene: .; v_gene: TRBV6-5; CDR3aa: CASSPTPGSYEQYF; CDR3nt: TGTGCCAGCAGCCCCACCCCAGGGTCCTACGAGCAGTACTTC
abundance: .; j_gene: TRBJ2-7; d_gene: TRBD2; v_gene: TRBV7-6; CDR3aa: CASSSRGGHYEQYF; CDR3nt: TGTGCCAGCAGCTCTCGGGGGGGGCACTACGAGCAGTACTTC
abundance: .; j_gene: TRBJ1-3; d_gene: .; v_gene: TRBV10-1; CDR3aa: CASSGGVQGYGNTIYF; CDR3nt: TGCGCCAGCAGTGGGGGCGTCCAGGGATACGGAAACACCATATATTTT
abundance: .; j_gene: TRBJ1-1; d_gene: .; v_gene: TRBV7-2; CDR3aa: CASSLAVGGERKAFF; CDR3nt: TGTGCCAGCAGCTTAGCGGTTGGAGGGGAAAGGAAGGCTTTCTTT
abundance: .; j_gene: TRBJ2-2; d_gene: .; v_gene: TRBV7-3; CDR3aa: CASSFSSGGTGELFF; CDR3nt: TGTGCCAGCAGCTTTTCTTCCGGGGGCACCGGGGAGCTGTTTTTT
abundance: .; j_gene: TRBJ2-7; d_gene: TRBD1; v_gene: TRBV6-5; CDR3aa: CASSPRDRRYEQYF; CDR3nt: TGTGCCAGCAGCCCCCGGGACAGGAGGTACGAGCAGTACTTC
abundance: .; j_gene: TRBJ2-7; d_gene: TRBD1; v_gene: TRBV7-2; CDR3aa: CASSSHRGQNEQYF; CDR3nt: TGTGCCAGCAGCTCTCACAGGGGGCAAAACGAGCAGTACTTC
abundance: .; j_gene: TRBJ2-1; d_gene: TRBD2; v_gene: TRBV7-2; CDR3aa: CASSLAGLAGGFEQFF; CDR3nt: TGTGCCAGCAGCTTAGCCGGACTAGCGGGAGGTTTTGAGCAGTTCTTC
abundance: .; j_gene: TRBJ2-3; d_gene: TRBD1; v_gene: TRBV2; CDR3aa: CANRQGSADTQYF; CDR3nt: TGTGCCAACCGACAGGGATCAGCAGATACGCAGTATTTT
abundance: .; j_gene: TRBJ2-5; d_gene: .; v_gene: TRBV27; CDR3aa: CASSFNREMETQYF; CDR3nt: TGTGCCAGCAGTTTTAACAGGGAAATGGAGACCCAGTACTTC
abundance: .; j_gene: TRBJ1-3; d_gene: .; v_gene: TRBV7-8; CDR3aa: CASSLSRIPGNTIYF; CDR3nt: TGTGCCAGCAGCTTATCGAGGATCCCTGGAAACACCATATATTTT
abundance: .; j_gene: TRBJ1-5; d_gene: .; v_gene: TRBV5-6; CDR3aa: CASSFFQGLSNQPQHF; CDR3nt: TGTGCCAGCAGCTTCTTTCAGGGTTTGAGCAATCAGCCCCAGCATTTT
abundance: .; j_gene: TRBJ2-5; d_gene: TRBD2; v_gene: TRBV3-1/TRBV3-2; CDR3aa: CASSHLDPGGETQYF; CDR3nt: TGTGCCAGCAGCCACTTGGACCCGGGAGGGGAGACCCAGTACTTC
abundance: few; j_gene: TRBJ2-2; d_gene: .; v_gene: TRBV25-1; CDR3aa: CASSGTGVTGELFF; CDR3nt: TGTGCCAGCAGTGGAACGGGAGTAACCGGGGAGCTGTTTTTT
abundance: .; j_gene: TRBJ2-1; d_gene: TRBD2; v_gene: TRBV5-1; CDR3aa: CASSTGTINTEQFF; CDR3nt: TGCGCCAGCAGCACGGGGACTATCAACACGGAGCAGTTCTTC
abundance: once; j_gene: TRBJ2-5; d_gene: TRBD2; v_gene: TRBV5-5; CDR3aa: CASSLVGGLAAETQYF; CDR3nt: TGTGCCAGCAGCTTGGTCGGGGGACTAGCGGCAGAGACCCAGTACTTC
abundance: .; j_gene: TRBJ1-5; d_gene: TRBD1; v_gene: TRBV29-1; CDR3aa: CSVGQGFGQPQHF; CDR3nt: TGCAGCGTTGGACAGGGGTTCGGTCAGCCCCAGCATTTT
abundance: .; j_gene: TRBJ2-1; d_gene: TRBD2; v_gene: TRBV7-2; CDR3aa: CASSLRGTSGGSSYNEQFF; CDR3nt: TGTGCCAGCAGCTTAAGAGGGACTAGCGGGGGCAGCTCCTACAATGAGCAGTTCTTC
abundance: .; j_gene: TRBJ2-7; d_gene: .; v_gene: TRBV9; CDR3aa: CASSVGGHQEYEQYF; CDR3nt: TGTGCCAGCAGCGTAGGTGGACACCAGGAGTACGAGCAGTACTTC
abundance: few; j_gene: TRBJ1-2; d_gene: .; v_gene: TRBV25-1; CDR3aa: CASSESPTGYGYTF; CDR3nt: TGTGCCAGCAGTGAATCCCCCACTGGCTATGGCTACACCTTC
abundance: once; j_gene: TRBJ1-4; d_gene: TRBD1; v_gene: TRBV5-4; CDR3aa: CASSLRAGGKEKLFF; CDR3nt: TGTGCCAGCAGCCTACGTGCAGGGGGCAAGGAAAAACTGTTTTTT
abundance: .; j_gene: TRBJ1-2; d_gene: TRBD1; v_gene: TRBV6-1; CDR3aa: CASSEMSADRIYGYTF; CDR3nt: TGTGCCAGCAGTGAAATGAGCGCGGACAGGATCTATGGCTACACCTTC
abundance: once; j_gene: TRBJ1-6; d_gene: .; v_gene: TRBV30; CDR3aa: CAWALGHSSYNSPLHF; CDR3nt: TGTGCCTGGGCCCTGGGACACAGCTCCTATAATTCACCCCTCCACTTT
abundance: .; j_gene: TRBJ2-3; d_gene: .; v_gene: TRBV5-5; CDR3aa: CASSLEQPTDTQYF; CDR3nt: TGTGCCAGCAGCTTGGAACAGCCTACAGATACGCAGTATTTT
abundance: .; j_gene: TRBJ1-1; d_gene: .; v_gene: TRBV18; CDR3aa: CASSPLAGGENTEAFF; CDR3nt: TGTGCCAGCTCACCGCTGGCGGGCGGAGAGAACACTGAAGCTTTCTTT
abundance: .; j_gene: TRBJ1-3; d_gene: .; v_gene: TRBV18; CDR3aa: CASSPTSSGNTIYF; CDR3nt: TGTGCCAGCTCACCAACGAGCTCTGGAAACACCATATATTTT
abundance: .; j_gene: TRBJ2-7; d_gene: TRBD1; v_gene: TRBV18; CDR3aa: CASSPRQGVYEQYF; CDR3nt: TGTGCCAGCTCACCCAGACAGGGGGTTTACGAGCAGTACTTC